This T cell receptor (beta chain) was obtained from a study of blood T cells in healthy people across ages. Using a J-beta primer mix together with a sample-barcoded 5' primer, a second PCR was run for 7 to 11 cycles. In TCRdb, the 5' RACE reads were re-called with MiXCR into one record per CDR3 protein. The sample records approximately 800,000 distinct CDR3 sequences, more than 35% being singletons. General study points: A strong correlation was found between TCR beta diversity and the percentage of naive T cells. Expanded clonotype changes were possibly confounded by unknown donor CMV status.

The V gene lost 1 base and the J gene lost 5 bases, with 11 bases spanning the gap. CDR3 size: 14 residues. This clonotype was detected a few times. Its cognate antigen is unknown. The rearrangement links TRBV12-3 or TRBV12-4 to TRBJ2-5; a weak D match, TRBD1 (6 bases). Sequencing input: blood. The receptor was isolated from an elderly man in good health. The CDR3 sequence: CASSLGGHGETQYF. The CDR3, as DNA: TGTGCCAGCAGTTTAGGGGGACATGGGGAGACCCAGTACTTC.